These T cell receptor beta chains were read from a single sample in a study of cytomegalovirus exposure and HLA in healthy donors. TCRdb's table, derived via immunoSEQ multiplex PCR, lists solely in-frame clones and lacks some. This sample has 150,000 or so clones, with roughly 75% found just once. Sequenced input: PBMCs. The receptor source for this set is a man aged 18 to 30 in good health and CMV-seropositive. CDR3s include the opening cysteine and the closing phenylalanine or tryptophan.

V: TRBV27
J: .
CDR3: CASGQQGYEQYF

V: TRBV7-8
J: TRBJ2-1
CDR3: CASSYGTYNEQFF

V: TRBV18
J: TRBJ2-1
CDR3: CASRTRGLADYNEQFF

V: TRBV28
J: TRBJ2-7
CDR3: CASSWTSGSPYEQYF

V: TRBV5-1
J: TRBJ2-7
CDR3: CASSLQTDYEQYF

V: TRBV27
J: TRBJ2-3
CDR3: CASSLGVTAAQYF

V: TRBV19
J: TRBJ2-7
CDR3: CASSIGGQGLAATYEQYF

V: TRBV10-3
J: TRBJ2-5
CDR3: CAISNGQGARETQYF

V: TRBV15
J: TRBJ2-5
CDR3: CATSSFRSRETQYF

V: TRBV19
J: TRBJ1-5
CDR3: CASSIPRTESRGPQHF

V: TRBV13
J: .
CDR3: CASSYRGQGVSYEQYF

V: TRBV6-1
J: TRBJ1-4
CDR3: CASRETTGAGEKLFF

V: TRBV7-9
J: TRBJ2-5
CDR3: CASSPGGTSGQETQYF

V: TRBV7-2
J: TRBJ1-4
CDR3: CASSPSPGSGEKLFF

V: TRBV7-9
J: TRBJ1-4
CDR3: CASSLAQGATNEKLFF

V: TRBV7-2
J: TRBJ1-1
CDR3: CASSSNRDREAFF

V: TRBV27
J: TRBJ2-1
CDR3: CASSVLAGGLSGEQFF

V: TRBV27
J: TRBJ2-7
CDR3: CASSLGGKQYF

V: TRBV6-1
J: TRBJ2-5
CDR3: CASKFTGGGETQYF

V: TRBV6-4
J: TRBJ2-3
CDR3: CASSAERETTDTQYF

V: TRBV9
J: TRBJ2-5
CDR3: CASSVGWGLEETQYF

V: TRBV27
J: TRBJ2-7
CDR3: CASSTWTNSYEQYF

V: TRBV7-9
J: TRBJ1-4
CDR3: CASSLGARANEKLFF

V: TRBV11-2
J: TRBJ2-1
CDR3: CASSLQGSYNEQFF

V: TRBV28
J: TRBJ1-1
CDR3: CASSPNTEAFF

V: TRBV20-1
J: TRBJ2-7
CDR3: CGTGVVYEQYF

V: TRBV28
J: TRBJ2-7
CDR3: CASSLRLAEQYF

V: TRBV5-1
J: TRBJ1-3
CDR3: CASSPGDPGNTIYF

V: TRBV30
J: TRBJ1-1
CDR3: CAWSVGGVTTEAFF

V: TRBV7-8
J: TRBJ2-5
CDR3: CASSLVGGVLVTQYF

V: TRBV6-1
J: TRBJ2-7
CDR3: CASKDRGAPYEQYF

V: TRBV7-2
J: TRBJ2-3
CDR3: CASSTSGRTDTQYF

V: TRBV12-1
J: TRBJ1-1
CDR3: CASSFISGPGITEAFF

V: TRBV29-1
J: TRBJ2-5
CDR3: CSVEPRVETQYF

V: TRBV19
J: TRBJ1-1
CDR3: CASSLRTGANTEAFF

V: TRBV6-1
J: TRBJ1-5
CDR3: CASSEAVNSNQPQHF

V: TRBV18
J: TRBJ1-3
CDR3: CASSQGRLAGNTIYF

V: TRBV7-3
J: TRBJ2-1
CDR3: CASSLTGGTSRSYNEQFF

V: TRBV28
J: TRBJ1-4
CDR3: CASSLRQGGIEKLFF

V: TRBV25-1
J: TRBJ2-5
CDR3: CASSDGLVPQETQYF

V: TRBV2
J: TRBJ1-5
CDR3: CASSEGSLSNQPQHF